This TCR beta chain was observed in a study of blood T cell repertoires in COVID-19. Study background: Some COVID-19 samples were acute and others convalescent; all came from the United States, Italy and Spain. The cDNA or gDNA used as material had been derived from T cells, B-cell-depleted T cells, or PBMCs.

The ends lost 2 bases at V and 4 bases at J; junction bases unmatched: 6. This CDR3 contains 16 residues. From germline, CDR1 is SGHAT and CDR2 FQNNGV. As processed by the authors: Amplification with reference gene primers provided the estimates of nucleated cell counts. The protocol was immunoSEQ multiplex PCR, while the TCRdb copy is restricted to in-frame clones and leaves out a portion. The V and J calls and clone size were taken over from that table, and D and trimming were inferred from the DNA. The table has about 130,000 clones, 85% to 90% seen once; the top ten hold roughly 3%. This chain joins TRBV11-2 and TRBJ1-3, with TRBD1 identical over 9 bases. This receptor was obtained from an elderly woman with COVID-19, enrolled during active disease. Specimen: peripheral blood. The CDR3, as DNA: TGTGCCAGCAGCTTAAAAGCGGGACAGGGAGGAAACACCATATATTTT. The encoded protein is CASSLKAGQGGNTIYF.